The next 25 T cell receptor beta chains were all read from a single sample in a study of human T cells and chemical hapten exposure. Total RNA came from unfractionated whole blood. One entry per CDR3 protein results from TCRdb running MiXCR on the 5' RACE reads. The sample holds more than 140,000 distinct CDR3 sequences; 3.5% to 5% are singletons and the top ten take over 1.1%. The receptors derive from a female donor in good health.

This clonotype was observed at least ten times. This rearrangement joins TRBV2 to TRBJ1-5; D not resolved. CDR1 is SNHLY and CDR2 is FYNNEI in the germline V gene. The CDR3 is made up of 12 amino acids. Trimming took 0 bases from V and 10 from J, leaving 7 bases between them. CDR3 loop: CASSEAGSPQHF. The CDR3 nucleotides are TGTGCCAGCAGTGAAGCAGGGAGCCCCCAGCATTTT.

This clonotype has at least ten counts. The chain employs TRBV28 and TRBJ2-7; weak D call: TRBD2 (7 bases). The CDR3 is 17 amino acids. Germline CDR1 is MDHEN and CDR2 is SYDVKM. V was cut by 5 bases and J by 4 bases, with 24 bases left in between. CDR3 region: CASSQAGTRQPQYEQYF. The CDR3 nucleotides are TGTGCCAGCAGTCAAGCGGGGACACGGCAACCCCAATACGAGCAGTACTTC.

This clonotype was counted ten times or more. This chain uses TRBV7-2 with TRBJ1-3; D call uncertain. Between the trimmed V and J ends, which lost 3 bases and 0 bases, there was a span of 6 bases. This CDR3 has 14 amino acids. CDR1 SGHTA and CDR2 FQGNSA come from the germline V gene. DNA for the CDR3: TGTGCCAGCAGCTTGACCCCCTCTGGAAACACCATATATTTT. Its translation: CASSLTPSGNTIYF.

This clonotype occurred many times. Written as DNA, the CDR3 is TGTGCCAGCAGTCCCCAAATGTCACCCCTCCACTTT. This translates into CASSPQMSPLHF. The chain links TRBV12-3 or TRBV12-4 to TRBJ1-6; D not certain. This CDR3 comprises 12 residues. Trimming pared 5 bases from V and 10 bases from J, leaving 9 bases between.

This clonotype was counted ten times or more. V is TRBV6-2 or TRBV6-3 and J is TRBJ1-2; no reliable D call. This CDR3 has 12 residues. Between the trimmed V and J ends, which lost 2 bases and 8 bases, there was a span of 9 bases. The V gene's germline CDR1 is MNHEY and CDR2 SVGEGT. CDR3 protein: CASSYASGGYTF. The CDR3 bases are TGTGCCAGCAGTTACGCGTCGGGCGGCTACACCTTC.

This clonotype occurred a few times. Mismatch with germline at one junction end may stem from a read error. The CDR3, as DNA: TGTGCCAGCAGCTTAGATGCGGGGGCGTTACGCCAGATACGCAGAATTTTT. Translating it yields CASSLDAGALRQIRRIF. The V gene is TRBV7-2, the J gene TRBJ2-3; D perhaps matches TRBD2 (7 bases). The CDR3 runs to 17 residues. Germline CDR1 and CDR2: SGHTA and FQGNSA.

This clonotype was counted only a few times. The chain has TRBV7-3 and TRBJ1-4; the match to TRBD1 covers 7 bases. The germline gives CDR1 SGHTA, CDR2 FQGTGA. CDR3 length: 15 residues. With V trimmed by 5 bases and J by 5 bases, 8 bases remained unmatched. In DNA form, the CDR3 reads TGTGCCAGCAGCCCAGGGACAGATAAGAATGAAAAACTGTTTTTT. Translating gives CASSPGTDKNEKLFF.

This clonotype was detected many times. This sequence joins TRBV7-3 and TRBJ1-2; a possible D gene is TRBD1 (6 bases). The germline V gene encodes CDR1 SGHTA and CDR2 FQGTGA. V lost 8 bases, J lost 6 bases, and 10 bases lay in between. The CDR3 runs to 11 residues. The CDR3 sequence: CASGGGDGYTF. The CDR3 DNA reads TGTGCCAGCGGAGGGGGGGATGGCTACACCTTC. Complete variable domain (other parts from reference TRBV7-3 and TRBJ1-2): GAGVSQTPSNKVTEKGKYVELRCDPISGHTALYWYRQSLGQGPEFLIYFQGTGAADDSGLPNDRFFAVRPEGSVSTLKIQRTERGDSAVYLCASGGGDGYTFGSGTRLTVV.

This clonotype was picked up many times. CDR3 nucleotide sequence: TGTGCCAGCCGGCCGGGACAGGGGAGCCATGAGACCCAGTACTTC. It yields the protein CASRPGQGSHETQYF. This chain connects TRBV21-1 to TRBJ2-5; TRBD1, the table's D call, lacks a check against the DNA. TRBV21-1 is annotated as a pseudogene. The CDR3 extends over 15 amino acids.

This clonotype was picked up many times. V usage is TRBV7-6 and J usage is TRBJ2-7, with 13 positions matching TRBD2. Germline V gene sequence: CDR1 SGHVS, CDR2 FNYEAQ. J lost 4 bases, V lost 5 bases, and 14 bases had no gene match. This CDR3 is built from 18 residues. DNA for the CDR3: TGTGCCAGCAGCGGGCCCGGGACTAGCGGGGCGGCGGCATACGAGCAGTACTTC. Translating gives CASSGPGTSGAAAYEQYF. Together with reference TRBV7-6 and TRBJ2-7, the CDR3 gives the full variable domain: GAGVSQSPRYKVTKRGQDVALRCDPISGHVSLYWYRQALGQGPEFLTYFNYEAQQDKSGLPNDRFSAERPEGSISTLTIQRTEQRDSAMYRCASSGPGTSGAAAYEQYFGPGTRLTVT.

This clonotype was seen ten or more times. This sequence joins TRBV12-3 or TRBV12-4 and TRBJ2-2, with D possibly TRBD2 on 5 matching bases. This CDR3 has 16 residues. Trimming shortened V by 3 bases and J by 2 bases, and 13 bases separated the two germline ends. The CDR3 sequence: CASSLPAALNTGELFF. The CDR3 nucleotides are TGTGCCAGCAGTTTGCCAGCGGCGCTAAACACCGGGGAGCTGTTTTTT.

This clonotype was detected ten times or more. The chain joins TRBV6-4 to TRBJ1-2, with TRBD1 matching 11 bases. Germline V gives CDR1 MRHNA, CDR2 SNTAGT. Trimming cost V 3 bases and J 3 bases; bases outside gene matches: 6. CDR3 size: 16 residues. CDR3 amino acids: CASSEGGQGAHYGYTF. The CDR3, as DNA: TGTGCCAGCAGTGAAGGCGGACAGGGGGCTCACTATGGCTACACCTTC.

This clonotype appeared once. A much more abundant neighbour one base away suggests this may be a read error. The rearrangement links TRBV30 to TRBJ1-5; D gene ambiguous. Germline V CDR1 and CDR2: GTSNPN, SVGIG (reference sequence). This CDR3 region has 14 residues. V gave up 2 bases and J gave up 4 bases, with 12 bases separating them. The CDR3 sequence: CAWSLGQINQPQHF. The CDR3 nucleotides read TGTGCCTGGAGTTTGGGCCAGATTAATCAGCCCCAGCATTTT.

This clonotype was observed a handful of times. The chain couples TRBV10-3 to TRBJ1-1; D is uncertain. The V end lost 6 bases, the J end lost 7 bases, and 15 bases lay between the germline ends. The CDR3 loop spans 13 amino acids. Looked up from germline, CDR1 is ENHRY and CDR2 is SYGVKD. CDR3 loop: CAISDLRGLEAFF. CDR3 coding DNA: TGTGCCATCAGCGACTTAAGAGGTCTTGAAGCTTTCTTT.

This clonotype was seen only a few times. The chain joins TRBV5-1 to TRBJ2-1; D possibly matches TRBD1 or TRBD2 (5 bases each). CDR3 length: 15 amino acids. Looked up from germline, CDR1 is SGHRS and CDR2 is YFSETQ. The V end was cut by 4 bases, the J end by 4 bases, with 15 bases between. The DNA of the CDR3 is TGCGCCAGCAGCCCGGAGAGGGGAGCTTACAATGAGCAGTTCTTC. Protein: CASSPERGAYNEQFF.

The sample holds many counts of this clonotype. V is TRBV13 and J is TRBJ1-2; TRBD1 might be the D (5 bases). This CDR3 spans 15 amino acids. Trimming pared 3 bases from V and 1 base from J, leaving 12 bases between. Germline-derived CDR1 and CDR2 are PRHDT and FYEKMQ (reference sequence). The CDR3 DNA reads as TGTGCCAGCAGCTTCTACACAGGCTATAACTATGGCTACACCTTC. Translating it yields CASSFYTGYNYGYTF. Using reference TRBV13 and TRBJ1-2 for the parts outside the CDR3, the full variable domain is AAGVIQSPRHLIKEKRETATLKCYPIPRHDTVYWYQQGPGQDPQFLISFYEKMQSDKGSIPDRFSAQQFSDYHSELNMSSLELGDSALYFCASSFYTGYNYGYTFGSGTRLTVV.

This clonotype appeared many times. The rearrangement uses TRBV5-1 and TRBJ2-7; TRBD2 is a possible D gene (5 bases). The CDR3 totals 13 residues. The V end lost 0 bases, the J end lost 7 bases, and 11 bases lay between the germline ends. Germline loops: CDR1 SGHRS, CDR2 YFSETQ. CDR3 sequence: CASSLGGMREQYF. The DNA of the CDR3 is TGCGCCAGCAGCTTGGGAGGGATGAGAGAGCAGTACTTC.

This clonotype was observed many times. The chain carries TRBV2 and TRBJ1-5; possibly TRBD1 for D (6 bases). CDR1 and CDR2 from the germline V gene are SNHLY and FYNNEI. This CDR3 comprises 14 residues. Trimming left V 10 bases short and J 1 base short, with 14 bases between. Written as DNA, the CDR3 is TGTGCCATAGGGGGGCAGATAAGCAATCAGCCCCAGCATTTT. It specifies CAIGGQISNQPQHF. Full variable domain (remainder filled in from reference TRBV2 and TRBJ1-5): EPEVTQTPSHQVTQMGQEVILRCVPISNHLYFYWYRQILGQKVEFLVSFYNNEISEKSEIFDDQFSVERPDGSNFTLKIRSTKLEDSAMYFCAIGGQISNQPQHFGDGTRLSIL.

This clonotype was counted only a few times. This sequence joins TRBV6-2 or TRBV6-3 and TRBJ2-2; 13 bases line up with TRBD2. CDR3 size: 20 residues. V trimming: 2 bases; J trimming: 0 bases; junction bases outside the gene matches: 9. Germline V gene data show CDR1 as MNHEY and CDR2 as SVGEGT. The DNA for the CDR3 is TGTGCCAGCAGTTACGAATGGACTAGCGGGGGACTATCGAACACCGGGGAGCTGTTTTTT. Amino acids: CASSYEWTSGGLSNTGELFF.

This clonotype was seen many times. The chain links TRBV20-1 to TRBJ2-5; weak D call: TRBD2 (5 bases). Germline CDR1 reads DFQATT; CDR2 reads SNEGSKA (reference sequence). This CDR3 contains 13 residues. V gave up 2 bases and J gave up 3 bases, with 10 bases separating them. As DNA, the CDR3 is TGCAGTGCTAGACGAGGGAAGGAAGAGACCCAGTACTTC. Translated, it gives CSARRGKEETQYF.

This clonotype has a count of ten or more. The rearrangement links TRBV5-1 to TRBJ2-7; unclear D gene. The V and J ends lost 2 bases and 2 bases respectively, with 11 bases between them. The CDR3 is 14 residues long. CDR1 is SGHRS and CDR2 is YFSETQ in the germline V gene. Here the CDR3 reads CASSLSPGPYEQYF. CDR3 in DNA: TGCGCCAGCAGCTTATCGCCGGGTCCCTACGAGCAGTACTTC.

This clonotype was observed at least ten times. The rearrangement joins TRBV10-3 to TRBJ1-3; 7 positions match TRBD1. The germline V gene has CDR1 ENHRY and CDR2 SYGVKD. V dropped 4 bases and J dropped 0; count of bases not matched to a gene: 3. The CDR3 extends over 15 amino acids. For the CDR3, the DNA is TGTGCCATCAGTGCAACAGGGGACTCTGGAAACACCATATATTTT. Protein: CAISATGDSGNTIYF.

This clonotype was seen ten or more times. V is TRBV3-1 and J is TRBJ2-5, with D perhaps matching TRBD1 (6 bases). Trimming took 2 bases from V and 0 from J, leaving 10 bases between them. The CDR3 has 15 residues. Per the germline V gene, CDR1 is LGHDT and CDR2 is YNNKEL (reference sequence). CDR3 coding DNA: TGTGCCAGCAGCCAATTTTCAGGGGACCAAGAGACCCAGTACTTC. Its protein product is CASSQFSGDQETQYF.

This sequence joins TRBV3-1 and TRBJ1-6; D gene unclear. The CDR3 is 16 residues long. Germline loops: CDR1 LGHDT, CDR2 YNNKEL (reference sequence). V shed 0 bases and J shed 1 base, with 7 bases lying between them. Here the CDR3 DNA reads TGTGCCAGCAGCCAAGAGTACGGGTCCTATAATTCACCCCTCCACTTT. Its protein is CASSQEYGSYNSPLHF.

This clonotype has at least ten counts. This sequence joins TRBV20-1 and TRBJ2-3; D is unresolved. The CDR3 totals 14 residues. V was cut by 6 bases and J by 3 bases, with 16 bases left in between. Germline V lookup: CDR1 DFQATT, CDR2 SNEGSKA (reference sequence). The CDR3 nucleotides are TGCAGTGCCGCCGACCCCCGCAGGACAGATACGCAGTATTTT. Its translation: CSAADPRRTDTQYF.